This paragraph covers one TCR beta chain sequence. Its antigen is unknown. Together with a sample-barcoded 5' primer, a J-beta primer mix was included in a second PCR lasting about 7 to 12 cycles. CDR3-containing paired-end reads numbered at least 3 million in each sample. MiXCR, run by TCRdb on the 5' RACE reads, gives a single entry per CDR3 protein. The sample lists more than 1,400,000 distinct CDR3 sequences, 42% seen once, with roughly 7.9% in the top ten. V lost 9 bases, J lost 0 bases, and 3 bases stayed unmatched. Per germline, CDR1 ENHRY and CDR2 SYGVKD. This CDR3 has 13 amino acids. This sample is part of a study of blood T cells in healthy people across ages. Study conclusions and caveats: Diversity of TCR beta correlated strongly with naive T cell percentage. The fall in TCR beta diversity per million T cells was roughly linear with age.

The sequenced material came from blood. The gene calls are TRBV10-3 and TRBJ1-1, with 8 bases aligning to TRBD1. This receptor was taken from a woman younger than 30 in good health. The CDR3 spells CAIWTGMNTEAFF. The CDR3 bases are TGTGCCATTTGGACAGGGATGAACACTGAAGCTTTCTTT.